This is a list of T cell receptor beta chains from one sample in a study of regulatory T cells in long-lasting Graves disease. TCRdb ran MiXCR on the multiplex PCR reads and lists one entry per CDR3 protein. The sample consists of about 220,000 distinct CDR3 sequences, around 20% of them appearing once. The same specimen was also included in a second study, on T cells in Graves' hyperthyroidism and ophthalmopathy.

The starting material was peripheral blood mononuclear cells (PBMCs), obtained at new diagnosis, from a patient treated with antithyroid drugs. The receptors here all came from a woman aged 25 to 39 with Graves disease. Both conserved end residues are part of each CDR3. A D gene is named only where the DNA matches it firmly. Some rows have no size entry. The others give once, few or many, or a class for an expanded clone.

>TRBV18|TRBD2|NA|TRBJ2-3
CASSPGRELGTDTQYF
TGTGCCAGCTCACCGGGGCGGGAGCTGGGCACAGATACGCAGTATTTT
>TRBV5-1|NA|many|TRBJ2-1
CASSSAVGLSSYNEQFF
TGCGCCAGCAGCTCCGCGGTCGGGCTGAGCTCCTACAATGAGCAGTTCTTC
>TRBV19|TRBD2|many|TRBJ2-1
CASSTRGLAGGAGNEQFF
TGTGCCAGTAGTACCAGGGGACTAGCGGGAGGGGCTGGCAATGAGCAGTTCTTC
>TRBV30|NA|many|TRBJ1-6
CAGQPGPNSPLHF
TGTGCCGGTCAGCCAGGGCCTAATTCACCCCTCCACTTT
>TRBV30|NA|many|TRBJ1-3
CAWEPGGNTIYF
TGTGCCTGGGAGCCCGGTGGAAACACCATATATTTT
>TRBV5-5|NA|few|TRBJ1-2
CASSPGTVTSNYGYTF
TGTGCCAGCAGCCCAGGGACCGTCACCTCTAACTATGGCTACACCTTC
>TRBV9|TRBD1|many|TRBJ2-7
CASSPYSGTGGYEQYF
TGTGCCAGCAGCCCCTACTCCGGGACAGGGGGCTACGAGCAGTACTTC
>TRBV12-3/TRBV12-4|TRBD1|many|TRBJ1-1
CASSSMRQGRTEAFF
TGTGCCAGCAGTTCCATGCGACAGGGGCGGACTGAAGCTTTCTTT
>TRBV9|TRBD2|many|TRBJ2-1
CASSVDPLAGVRDEQFF
TGTGCCAGCAGCGTCGACCCACTAGCGGGAGTTCGGGATGAGCAGTTCTTC
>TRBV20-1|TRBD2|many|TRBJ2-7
CSARTSGYEQYF
TGCAGTGCTAGGACTAGCGGCTACGAGCAGTACTTC
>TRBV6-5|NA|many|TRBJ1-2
CASSYSNSAYGYTF
TGTGCCAGCAGTTACTCGAACAGCGCGTATGGCTACACCTTC
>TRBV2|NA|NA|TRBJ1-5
CASSEAVSNHHQHF
TGTGCCAGCAGTGAAGCGGTGAGCAATCATCACCAGCATTTT
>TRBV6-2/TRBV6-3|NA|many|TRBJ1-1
CASSPIGARTTEAFF
TGTGCCAGCAGCCCGATAGGGGCACGGACAACTGAAGCTTTCTTT
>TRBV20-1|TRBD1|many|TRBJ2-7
CSARAGTGGMYEQYF
TGCAGTGCTAGGGCAGGGACAGGGGGGATGTACGAGCAGTACTTC
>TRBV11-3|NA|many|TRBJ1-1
CASSPSAWGGVNTEAFF
TGTGCCAGCAGCCCTTCCGCCTGGGGGGGTGTGAACACTGAAGCTTTCTTT
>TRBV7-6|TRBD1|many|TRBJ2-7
CASSKTGYGNEQYF
TGTGCCAGCAGCAAGACAGGGTACGGAAACGAGCAGTACTTC
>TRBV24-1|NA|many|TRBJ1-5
CATSDSGDSNQPQHF
TGTGCCACCAGTGATTCGGGGGATAGCAATCAGCCCCAGCATTTT
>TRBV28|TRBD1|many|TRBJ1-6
CASSSGYGTEGLLGNSPLHF
TGTGCCAGCAGTTCAGGATACGGGACAGAGGGCCTCCTCGGTAATTCACCCCTCCACTTT
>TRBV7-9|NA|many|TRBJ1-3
CASSSIQGLAGNTIYF
TGTGCCAGCAGCTCAATACAGGGACTCGCTGGAAACACCATATATTTT
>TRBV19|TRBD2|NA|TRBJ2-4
CASSIDPSGGAVSKNIQYF
TGTGCCAGTAGTATAGATCCTAGCGGGGGGGCCGTGTCCAAAAACATTCAGTACTTC
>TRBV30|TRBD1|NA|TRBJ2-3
CAWSAGTGGTDTQYF
TGTGCCTGGAGTGCGGGGACAGGGGGGACAGATACGCAGTATTTT
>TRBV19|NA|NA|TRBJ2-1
CARSGRETSYGRGNEQFF
TGTGCCAGAAGCGGCCGGGAAACTAGCTACGGGCGCGGCAATGAGCAGTTCTTC
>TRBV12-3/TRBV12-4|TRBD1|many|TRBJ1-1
CASSLDRATEAFF
TGTGCCAGCAGTCTGGACAGGGCCACTGAAGCTTTCTTT
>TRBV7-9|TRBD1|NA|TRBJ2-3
CASRYRDSSTGTQYF
TGTGCCAGCAGATACCGGGACAGCTCCACAGGGACGCAGTATTTT
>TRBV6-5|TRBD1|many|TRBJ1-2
CASSYDRDLGYTF
TGTGCCAGCAGTTACGACAGGGATTTAGGCTACACCTTC
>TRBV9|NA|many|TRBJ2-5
CASSVARHPGETQYF
TGTGCCAGCAGCGTAGCTCGCCACCCCGGTGAGACCCAGTACTTC